The 25 T cell receptor beta chains below all came from one sample that was sequenced in a study of T cell responses to AZD1222 COVID-19 vaccine. Repertoires were generated with immunoSEQ multiplex PCR, while TCRdb's copy carries only in-frame clones and drops some. This sample has 50,000 to 70,000 clones, with approximately 86% found just once. Specimen: peripheral blood, collected 28 days after the second AZD1222 dose. All receptors come from an adult who received the AZD1222 COVID-19 vaccine.

The V and J genes are TRBV7-2 and TRBJ1-4; no clear D. The CDR3 extends over 16 amino acids. V was clipped by 0 bases and J by 0 bases, with 8 bases between them. Germline assignment: CDR1 SGHTA and CDR2 FQGNSA. CDR3: CASSLAAPATNEKLFF. The CDR3 DNA sequence: TGTGCCAGCAGCTTAGCCGCCCCAGCAACTAATGAAAAACTGTTTTTT.

The chain uses TRBV6-5 and TRBJ1-2; 7 bases agree with TRBD1. The CDR3 contains 16 residues. The germline CDR1 and CDR2 sequences are MNHEY and SVGAGI. V was pared by 2 bases and J by 0 bases, with 6 bases of the junction left unmatched. The CDR3 bases are TGTGCCAGCAGTTACAAGGGGGCGAGGGCTAACTATGGCTACACCTTC. It yields the protein CASSYKGARANYGYTF.

The genes are TRBV27 and TRBJ2-7, with D tentatively TRBD2 (5 bases). V gave up 5 bases and J gave up 1 base, with 12 bases separating them. This CDR3 has 14 residues. Germline V gene data show CDR1 as MNHEY and CDR2 as SMNVEV (reference sequence). The CDR3 DNA reads as TGTGCCAGCAGTCTAACCGGGATTTCCTACGAGCAGTACTTC. This encodes CASSLTGISYEQYF.

The rearrangement uses TRBV7-9 and TRBJ2-2, with 7 bases identical to TRBD2. CDR3 length: 15 residues. Losses at the gene ends were 3 bases for V and 6 bases for J; bases not matched to a gene: 7. Germline V CDR1 and CDR2: SEHNR, FQNEAQ (reference sequence). CDR3 region: CASSFGGRWSGELFF. The CDR3 bases are TGTGCCAGCAGCTTCGGCGGGAGATGGTCCGGGGAGCTGTTTTTT.

For the CDR3, the DNA is TGTGCCAGCAGCACCGGGGACGGTAATCAGCCCCAGCATTTT. It specifies CASSTGDGNQPQHF. The rearrangement joins TRBV6-2 or TRBV6-3 to TRBJ1-5; D perhaps matches TRBD1 (5 bases). Trimming left V 6 bases short and J 4 bases short, with 13 bases between. The germline CDR1 and CDR2 sequences are MNHEY and SVGEGT. The CDR3 loop spans 14 amino acids.

The chain recombines TRBV6-5 with TRBJ2-7; no definite D call. The V end was cut by 6 bases, the J end by 3 bases, with 6 bases between. CDR1 MNHEY and CDR2 SVGAGI come from the germline V gene. The CDR3 length is 11 residues. The CDR3 DNA reads TGTGCCAGCAGGTTAGGCTACGAGCAGTACTTC. It codes for CASRLGYEQYF.

The chain recombines TRBV28 with TRBJ2-7; 8 positions agree with TRBD2. The CDR3 has 12 residues. J gave up 3 bases and V 9 bases, and 4 bases lay outside the gene matches. The germline CDR1 and CDR2 sequences are MDHEN and SYDVKM. CDR3 DNA sequence: TGTGCCAGTCGGGCGGGGGGCTACGAGCAGTACTTC. Protein sequence: CASRAGGYEQYF.

DNA for the CDR3: TGTGCCAGCAGTCTCGACCCGCTATATTGGCCCCAGCATTTT. Translation gives CASSLDPLYWPQHF. The V call is TRBV28, the J call TRBJ1-5; no reliable D call. CDR1 and CDR2 (germline): MDHEN, SYDVKM. CDR3 length: 14 amino acids. Trimming shortened V by 5 bases and J by 9 bases, and 17 bases separated the two germline ends.

This clone was detected only a few times. The chain employs TRBV19 and TRBJ1-1; weak D call: TRBD1 (5 bases). V dropped 5 bases and J dropped 0 bases, with 13 bases sitting between them. CDR1 is LNHDA, CDR2 SQIVND, per germline (reference sequence). The CDR3 covers 15 residues. The CDR3: CASSPQTALNTEAFF. The CDR3 nucleotides read TGTGCCAGTAGTCCACAGACAGCGCTGAACACTGAAGCTTTCTTT.

The V and J genes are TRBV6-5 and TRBJ1-1, with a tentative D call TRBD1 (5 bases). Per the germline V gene, CDR1 is MNHEY and CDR2 is SVGAGI. The CDR3 is 15 residues long. V lost 0 bases and J lost 1, with 9 bases in between. The CDR3 is CASSYSITGNTEAFF. Written as DNA, the CDR3 is TGTGCCAGCAGTTACTCTATCACAGGGAACACTGAAGCTTTCTTT.

The V call is TRBV28, the J call TRBJ1-2; D call uncertain. V was pared by 1 base and J by 8 bases, with 11 bases between. Germline V gene lookup returns CDR1 MDHEN and CDR2 SYDVKM. There are 13 residues in the CDR3. CDR3 residues: CASSLFGIRGYTF. The CDR3 bases are TGTGCCAGCAGTTTATTCGGGATCCGCGGCTACACCTTC.

The chain joins TRBV28 to TRBJ1-2, with D unclear. Germline V lookup: CDR1 MDHEN, CDR2 SYDVKM. The CDR3 runs 11 residues. CDR3 DNA: TGTTCGACCTCGCTCGGCTATGGCTACACCTTC. Encoded protein: CSTSLGYGYTF.

This chain links TRBV10-3 with TRBJ1-1; no definite D call. The CDR3 has 13 amino acids. Looked up from germline, CDR1 is ENHRY and CDR2 is SYGVKD. Trimming removed 4 bases at V and 5 bases at J, with 11 bases between. CDR3 in amino acids: CAISAVGETEAFF. The CDR3 nucleotides read TGTGCCATCAGTGCAGTAGGTGAAACTGAAGCTTTCTTT.

This clone was picked up one time. V is TRBV6-5 and J is TRBJ1-3; unclear D gene. With 5 bases removed from V and 9 bases from J, the gap between germline ends came to 20 bases. The germline V gene has CDR1 MNHEY and CDR2 SVGAGI. The CDR3 runs 15 residues. The CDR3 reads CASSTRRARAATIYF. CDR3 DNA sequence: TGTGCCAGCAGTACCCGACGGGCTAGAGCGGCCACCATATATTTT.

The chain links TRBV29-1 to TRBJ1-1; no firm D call. CDR3 length: 15 amino acids. Germline values: CDR1 SQVTM, CDR2 ANQGSEA. The germline V and J ends were trimmed by 1 base and 0 bases, with 12 bases remaining between them. For the CDR3, the DNA is TGCAGCGTTGAAGGCGGCGTCCTAATGAACACTGAAGCTTTCTTT. This translates into CSVEGGVLMNTEAFF.

CDR3 in DNA: TGTGCCAGCAGGAAGGACAGGATCTCCTACGAGCAGTACTTC. This translates into CASRKDRISYEQYF. This chain uses TRBV28 with TRBJ2-7; 7 bases match TRBD1. Trimming took 6 bases from V and 0 from J; bases not matched to a gene: 5. This CDR3 is built from 14 residues. Per germline, CDR1 MDHEN and CDR2 SYDVKM. The full variable domain, rest sourced from reference TRBV28 and TRBJ2-7, is DVKVTQSSRYLVKRTGEKVFLECVQDMDHENMFWYRQDPGLGLRLIYFSYDVKMKEKGDIPEGYSVSREKKERFSLILESASTNQTSMYLCASRKDRISYEQYFGPGTRLTVT.

The V gene is TRBV10-3, the J gene TRBJ1-1; TRBD1 matches at 11 bases. Losses at the gene ends were 6 bases for V and 3 bases for J; bases not matched to a gene: 3. This CDR3 comprises 14 residues. The germline V gene encodes CDR1 ENHRY and CDR2 SYGVKD. In DNA, the CDR3 is TGTGCCATCAGCGTGGACAGGGGGCACACTGAAGCTTTCTTT. Translated, it gives CAISVDRGHTEAFF.

The rearrangement joins TRBV7-2 to TRBJ1-3; perhaps TRBD1 as D (5 bases). CDR1 is SGHTA, CDR2 FQGNSA, per germline. V shed 2 bases and J shed 6 bases, with 8 bases lying between them. This CDR3 comprises 13 residues. The CDR3 is CASSLKGENTIYF. The CDR3, as DNA: TGTGCCAGCAGCTTAAAAGGGGAAAACACCATATATTTT.

The V call is TRBV14, the J call TRBJ2-5, with 11 bases fitting TRBD2. Germline V gene sequence: CDR1 SGHDN, CDR2 FVKESK. V shed 1 base and J 5 bases; nucleotides not matched to a gene: 12. This CDR3 is 18 amino acids long. CDR3 sequence reads: CASSQVYGTSGARETQYF. The CDR3 DNA sequence: TGTGCCAGCAGCCAAGTTTACGGGACTAGCGGTGCCAGGGAGACCCAGTACTTC.

V and J are TRBV11-2 and TRBJ2-2, with D maybe TRBD1 (6 bases). The V end was cut by 3 bases, the J end by 6 bases, with 8 bases between. The CDR3 totals 13 residues. From germline, CDR1 is SGHAT and CDR2 FQNNGV. CDR3 region: CASSLSGAGELFF. CDR3 DNA: TGTGCCAGCAGCTTGTCAGGGGCCGGGGAGCTGTTTTTT. Complete variable domain (other parts from reference TRBV11-2 and TRBJ2-2): EAGVAQSPRYKIIEKRQSVAFWCNPISGHATLYWYQQILGQGPKLLIQFQNNGVVDDSQLPKDRFSAERLKGVDSTLKIQPAKLEDSAVYLCASSLSGAGELFFGEGSRLTVL.

This rearrangement joins TRBV7-9 to TRBJ1-5; D uncertain. Germline loops: CDR1 SEHNR, CDR2 FQNEAQ (reference sequence). V was clipped by 5 bases and J by 0 bases, with 2 bases between them. The CDR3 loop spans 12 amino acids. CDR3 in DNA: TGTGCCAGCAGCAATAGCAATCAGCCCCAGCATTTT. Its translation: CASSNSNQPQHF.

A note on this clone: The conserved closing phenylalanine or tryptophan is absent in this CDR3, likely reflecting a read error. The limits of the CDR3 on the DNA are not certain, so only TCRdb's listed CDR3 is given. The gene calls are TRBV2 and TRBJ1-1; whether TRBD1, the table's D call, matches the DNA was not checked. Germline lookup yields CDR1 SNHLY and CDR2 FYNNEI. Counting both end residues, the CDR3 totals 12 amino acids. CDR3 amino acids: CASSETTVGPLE.

The V gene is TRBV11-3, the J gene TRBJ2-5, with D tentatively TRBD1 (6 bases). Germline V gene lookup returns CDR1 SGHNT and CDR2 YENEEA. V lost 1 base and J 1 base, leaving 10 bases between the germline ends. The CDR3 is 15 residues long. This CDR3 is CASSLGGQAQETQYF. The CDR3 bases are TGTGCCAGCAGCTTAGGGGGGCAAGCCCAAGAGACCCAGTACTTC.

The CDR3 is CASSGFLNTEAFF. The DNA for the CDR3 is TGTGCCAGCAGTGGGTTCTTGAACACTGAAGCTTTCTTT. The chain couples TRBV28 to TRBJ1-1; D not certain. Trimming took off 5 bases at V and 0 bases at J, with 7 bases between the two ends. The CDR3 is 13 residues long. Germline CDR1 and CDR2: MDHEN and SYDVKM.

The gene calls are TRBV5-4 and TRBJ1-1, with D uncertain. Germline-derived CDR1 and CDR2 are SGHNT and YYREEE (reference sequence). Trimming took 0 bases from V and 0 from J, leaving 9 bases between them. The CDR3 extends over 15 amino acids. CDR3 residues: CASSLASQLNTEAFF. The CDR3 nucleotides read TGTGCCAGCAGCTTGGCCTCACAGCTGAACACTGAAGCTTTCTTT.